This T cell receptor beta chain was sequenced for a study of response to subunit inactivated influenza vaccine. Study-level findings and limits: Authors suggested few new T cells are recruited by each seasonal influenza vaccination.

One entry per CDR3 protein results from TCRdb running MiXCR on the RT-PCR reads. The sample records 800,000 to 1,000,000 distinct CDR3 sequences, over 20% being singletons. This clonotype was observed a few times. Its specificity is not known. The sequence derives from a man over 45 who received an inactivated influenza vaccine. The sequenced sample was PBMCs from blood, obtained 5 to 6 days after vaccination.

The CDR3 loop is CASSGTGTGNQPQHF. CDR3 bases: TGTGCCAGCAGTGGCACAGGAACCGGGAATCAGCCCCAGCATTTT. V is TRBV6-1 and J is TRBJ1-5; D is perhaps TRBD1 (5 bases). The germline gives CDR1 MNHNS, CDR2 SASEGT. The V end was cut by 4 bases, the J end by 4 bases, with 14 bases between. The CDR3 sequence is 15 residues long.